Listed below are T cell receptor beta chains from one sample, sequenced in a study of T cell responses to AZD1222 COVID-19 vaccine. The protocol was immunoSEQ multiplex PCR, while the TCRdb copy is restricted to in-frame clones and leaves out a portion. The sample contains fewer than 200,000 clones, 90% to 95% of which appear only once. This specimen consisted of peripheral blood, obtained 28 days after the second AZD1222 dose. The origin of the receptors is an adult who received the AZD1222 COVID-19 vaccine. CDR3s include the opening cysteine and the closing phenylalanine or tryptophan.

>TRBJ2-5|TRBV4-1
CASSQATPETQYF
>TRBJ1-1|TRBV11-1
CASSLGPGDTEAFF
>TRBJ2-3|TRBV27
CASSMPSGGRTDTQYF
>TRBJ1-1|TRBV6-5
CASSYQGKVTEAFF
>TRBJ2-1|TRBV7-3
CASSLGHYNEQFF
>TRBJ1-1|TRBV7-3
CASSHAGRSEAFF
>TRBJ2-6|TRBV19
CASTARAGANVLTF
>TRBJ1-3|TRBV18
CASSPRWSEIGNTIYF
>TRBJ1-1|TRBV11-3
CASSQTRFTEAFF
>TRBJ2-3|TRBV5-1
CASSLARTSERADTQYF
>TRBJ2-5|TRBV7-2
CASRGQVLHETQYF
>TRBJ1-2|TRBV6-5
CASSDGTDFYGYTF
>TRBJ2-2|TRBV7-3
CASSLIGPGNTGELFF
>TRBJ1-4|TRBV19
CASSIQGIGKLFF
>TRBJ2-7|TRBV9
CASSVGASGSYEQYF
>TRBJ2-7|TRBV15
CATSRVGGSSGQYF
>TRBJ1-1|TRBV16
CASSRSTEAFF
>TRBJ1-1|TRBV5-6
CASSWGQGGEAFF
>TRBJ1-5|TRBV5-6
CASSFWDSPNQPQHF
>TRBJ2-5|TRBV3-1/TRBV3-2
CASSPRSGRETQYF
>TRBJ1-4|TRBV5-1
CASSFGTGVEKLFF
>TRBJ2-1|TRBV3-1/TRBV3-2
CASSAGKRGYNEQFF
>TRBJ2-5|TRBV18
CASSPGDRTHQYF
>TRBJ2-7|TRBV30
CAWSGGRGSYEQYF
>TRBJ1-1|TRBV15
CATSRWENTEAFF
>TRBJ2-7|TRBV5-6
CASKARGASHEQYF
>TRBJ1-1|TRBV7-9
CASSPEVSEAFF
>TRBJ2-3|TRBV7-2
CASSFGGGGTDTQYF
>TRBJ2-7|TRBV10-2
CASSPYLAGQPYEQYF
>TRBJ2-1|TRBV28
CASWGRETLNEQFF
>TRBJ1-2|TRBV25-1
CASSEPGGNYGYTF
>TRBJ1-2|TRBV6-1
CASSRDYGYTF
>TRBJ1-5|TRBV19
CASKSWEGNQPQHF
>TRBJ1-6|TRBV3-1/TRBV3-2
CASSPSFDSPLHF
>TRBJ2-7|TRBV4-1
CASSQDVAAGGPSYEQYF
>TRBJ2-7|TRBV27
CASSRRGQGGARYEQYF